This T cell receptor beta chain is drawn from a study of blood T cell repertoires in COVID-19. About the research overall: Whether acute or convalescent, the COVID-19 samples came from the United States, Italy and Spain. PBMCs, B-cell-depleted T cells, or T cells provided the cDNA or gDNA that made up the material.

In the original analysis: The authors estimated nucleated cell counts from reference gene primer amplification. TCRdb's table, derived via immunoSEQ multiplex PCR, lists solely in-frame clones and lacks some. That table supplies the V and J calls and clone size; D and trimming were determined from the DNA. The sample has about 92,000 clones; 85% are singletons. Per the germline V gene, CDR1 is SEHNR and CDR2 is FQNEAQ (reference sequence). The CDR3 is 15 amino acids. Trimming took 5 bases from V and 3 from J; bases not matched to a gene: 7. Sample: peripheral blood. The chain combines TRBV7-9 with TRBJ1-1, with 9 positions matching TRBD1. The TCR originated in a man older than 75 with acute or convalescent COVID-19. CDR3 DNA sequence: TGTGCCAGCAGCCCCAGGGACAGGGCCGACACTGAAGCTTTCTTT. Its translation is CASSPRDRADTEAFF.